This T cell receptor beta chain was captured in a study of T cells in Graves' hyperthyroidism and ophthalmopathy. RNA transcripts gave rise to amplified TCR beta CDR3 regions. The HTBI primer set served for first-round RT-PCR of the TCR CDR3. MiXCR, applied by TCRdb to the multiplex PCR reads, yields one record per CDR3 protein. Here the sample spans approximately 700,000 distinct CDR3 sequences, approximately 42% being singletons. This clonotype was recorded many times. The clonotype originates from an adult man with Graves' disease, either hyperthyroidism or ophthalmopathy (not recorded which). Sequenced input: peripheral blood or thyroid tissue (not recorded which).

CDR3 amino acids: CASSSQGRSETQYF. In nucleotides, the CDR3 is TGTGCCAGCAGCTCGCAGGGGCGAAGTGAGACCCAGTACTTC. The chain has TRBV7-9 and TRBJ2-5; D may be TRBD1 (6 bases). Germline loops: CDR1 SEHNR, CDR2 FQNEAQ (reference sequence). This CDR3 is 14 amino acids long. V was pared by 4 bases and J by 5 bases, with 14 bases between. Using reference TRBV7-9 and TRBJ2-5 for the parts outside the CDR3, the full variable domain is DTGVSQNPRHKITKRGQNVTFRCDPISEHNRLYWYRQTLGQGPEFLTYFQNEAQLEKSRLLSDRFSAERPKGSFSTLEIQRTEQGDSAMYLCASSSQGRSETQYFGPGTRLLVL.